The 28 T cell receptor beta chains in this list originate from one sample, sequenced in a study of control samples from healthy donors and cancer patients (dated by TCRdb to 2018 to 2021). The library relied on the immunoSEQ multiplex PCR assay. Held by TCRdb, this immuneACCESS table contains in-frame sequences only and omits some clones. Under half of the omission traces to an unresolved V gene where checked; the cause of the rest is unknown. This sample has under 30,000 clones in its table, and 79% of those were observed once. Of the sample, approximately 22% is held by the ten largest clones. The sequencing input was PBMCs. The source is a man in his fifties or sixties with head and neck cancer.

The rearrangement joins TRBV11-2 to TRBJ1-4; weak D call: TRBD1 (6 bases). The CDR3 length is 15 residues. V was cut by 5 bases and J by 4 bases, with 14 bases left in between. Germline V gene sequence: CDR1 SGHAT, CDR2 FQNNGV. For the CDR3, the DNA is TGTGCCAGCAGCCTAACCGGGACAAGTAATGAAAAACTGTTTTTT. Its translation is CASSLTGTSNEKLFF.

The rearrangement uses TRBV11-3 and TRBJ2-2; tentative D call: TRBD1 (6 bases). Trimming left V 4 bases short and J 1 base short, with 10 bases between. CDR1 is SGHNT, CDR2 YENEEA, per germline. This CDR3 contains 15 residues. CDR3 coding DNA: TGTGCCAGCAGCTCTTGGGGACAGAACACCGGGGAGCTGTTTTTT. It translates to CASSSWGQNTGELFF.

For this clone: The identical CDR3 is also encoded by other nucleotide sequences in the sample. The chain carries TRBV19 and TRBJ2-1, with TRBD2 matching over 9 bases. The CDR3 runs to 15 residues. CDR1 LNHDA and CDR2 SQIVND come from the germline V gene (reference sequence). Trimming at V came to 7 bases and at J to 1 base, leaving 5 bases not matched to a gene. The CDR3 loop reads CASKVAGGSYNEQFF. The CDR3 coding sequence is TGTGCCAGTAAGGTCGCGGGAGGGTCCTACAATGAGCAGTTCTTC. Full variable domain (missing parts from reference TRBV19 and TRBJ2-1): DGGITQSPKYLFRKEGQNVTLSCEQNLNHDAMYWYRQDPGQGLRLIYYSQIVNDFQKGDIAEGYSVSREKKESFPLTVTSAQKNPTAFYLCASKVAGGSYNEQFFGPGTRLTVL.

This rearrangement joins TRBV27 to TRBJ2-3, with D maybe TRBD2 (6 bases). This CDR3 contains 15 residues. Germline values: CDR1 MNHEY, CDR2 SMNVEV (reference sequence). V was trimmed by 8 bases and J by 6 bases, leaving 21 bases between them. DNA of the CDR3: TGTGCCAGCTGCGGGGCTAGTCCCCCATCTGATACGCAGTATTTT. Translating it yields CASCGASPPSDTQYF.

The genes are TRBV7-3 and TRBJ2-3; 10 bases align to TRBD2. Germline assignment: CDR1 SGHTA and CDR2 FQGTGA. The CDR3 has 17 amino acids. The J segment lost 2 bases and the V segment lost 3 bases, leaving 8 bases of the junction unmatched. The CDR3 loop is CASSFSRTSGHTDTQYF. CDR3 DNA sequence: TGTGCCAGCAGCTTCTCCCGGACTAGCGGCCACACAGATACGCAGTATTTT.

This sequence joins TRBV2 and TRBJ1-1; TRBD1 might be the D (5 bases). With 6 bases removed from V and 1 base from J, the gap between germline ends came to 12 bases. The CDR3 has 14 amino acids. Germline V CDR1 and CDR2: SNHLY, FYNNEI. The chain's CDR3 is CASRFRERNTEAFF. Here the CDR3 DNA reads TGTGCCAGCAGATTCAGGGAAAGGAACACTGAAGCTTTCTTT.

This chain joins TRBV3-1 (or the pseudogene TRBV3-2) and TRBJ2-3; no clear D. The V end lost 4 bases, the J end lost 6 bases, and 14 bases lay between the germline ends. Germline CDR1 reads LGHDT; CDR2 reads YNNKEL (reference sequence). CDR3 length equals 14 residues. The CDR3 DNA is TGTGCCAGCAGCCTCCGACTTTCGCAGGATACGCAGTATTTT. Translation: CASSLRLSQDTQYF.

This clone was recorded once. V gene TRBV29-1 combines with J gene TRBJ1-1; D call uncertain. CDR1 is SQVTM, CDR2 ANQGSEA, per germline. CDR3 size: 13 residues. Trimming stripped 3 bases from V and 1 base from J, with 9 bases between. This CDR3 reads CSVEVNGNTEAFF. Here the CDR3 DNA reads TGCAGCGTTGAGGTCAACGGGAACACTGAAGCTTTCTTT.

The J gene is TRBJ1-4, the V gene TRBV5-6; no firm D call. Trimming left V 4 bases short and J 7 bases short, with 11 bases between. The length of the CDR3 is 13 residues. The germline V gene encodes CDR1 SGHDT and CDR2 YYEEEE. This CDR3 is CASSPQSREKLFF. DNA for the CDR3: TGTGCCAGCAGCCCCCAGAGCCGTGAAAAACTGTTTTTT.

The chain recombines TRBV6-2 or TRBV6-3 with TRBJ2-7; D is undetermined. The V gene's germline CDR1 is MNHEY and CDR2 SVGEGT. Trimming pared 2 bases from V and 2 bases from J, leaving 4 bases between. The CDR3 is 12 residues long. Here the CDR3 reads CASSYPAYEQYF. CDR3 sequence (DNA): TGTGCCAGCAGTTACCCGGCCTACGAGCAGTACTTC.

V usage is TRBV28 and J usage is TRBJ2-5; 9 bases match TRBD2. This CDR3 contains 15 residues. CDR1 and CDR2 (germline): MDHEN, SYDVKM. Trimming at V came to 6 bases and at J to 5 bases, leaving 10 bases not matched to a gene. DNA for the CDR3: TGTGCCAGCAGCCCGAGTGGCGGGAGGGCCGAGACCCAGTACTTC. This translates into CASSPSGGRAETQYF. Complete variable domain (other parts from reference TRBV28 and TRBJ2-5): DVKVTQSSRYLVKRTGEKVFLECVQDMDHENMFWYRQDPGLGLRLIYFSYDVKMKEKGDIPEGYSVSREKKERFSLILESASTNQTSMYLCASSPSGGRAETQYFGPGTRLLVL.

The chain is built from TRBV30 and TRBJ1-2, with D possibly TRBD1 on 5 matching bases. V dropped 7 bases and J dropped 8 bases, with 20 bases sitting between them. Germline lookup yields CDR1 GTSNPN and CDR2 SVGIG (reference sequence). This CDR3 spans 13 amino acids. The CDR3 protein is CALTDRLPRGYTF. The CDR3, as DNA: TGTGCCTTGACAGACCGTCTACCCCGCGGCTACACCTTC.

V and J are TRBV10-3 and TRBJ2-3, with 8 bases lining up with TRBD1. CDR3 length: 14 residues. V gave up 3 bases and J gave up 4 bases; unmatched junction bases: 3. Germline V CDR1 and CDR2: ENHRY, SYGVKD. CDR3 amino acids: CAISDPTGADTQYF. CDR3 nucleotides: TGTGCCATCAGTGACCCGACAGGGGCAGATACGCAGTATTTT.

This chain links TRBV11-3 with TRBJ2-7; D unclear. Germline V gene sequence: CDR1 SGHNT, CDR2 YENEEA. Between the trimmed V and J ends, which lost 5 bases and 3 bases, there was a span of 8 bases. The CDR3 loop spans 12 amino acids. The CDR3 region has the DNA TGTGCCAGCAGCCCCGACAACTACGAGCAGTACTTC. The encoded protein is CASSPDNYEQYF.

The chain is built from TRBV18 and TRBJ2-4; the D gene is possibly TRBD1 (5 bases). The germline CDR1 and CDR2 sequences are KGHSH and LQKENI. Trimming took off 3 bases at V and 9 bases at J, with 18 bases between the two ends. This CDR3 region has 15 residues. The CDR3 DNA reads TGTGCCAGCTCACCTCAGGGTACGGAGCAGGCCATTCAGTACTTC. Translating gives CASSPQGTEQAIQYF.

This clone was observed once. V is TRBV5-4 and J is TRBJ2-5; TRBD2 agrees at 10 bases. The CDR3 consists of 15 residues. V shed 5 bases, J shed 4 bases, and the junction held 8 bases outside the gene matches. Per germline, CDR1 SGHNT and CDR2 YYREEE (reference sequence). CDR3 nucleotide sequence: TGTGCCAGCAGTCAGAAGACTAGCGGGCTAGAGACCCAGTACTTC. This codes for CASSQKTSGLETQYF.

The rearrangement links TRBV4-3 to TRBJ1-2, with D uncertain. Germline V gives CDR1 LGHNA, CDR2 YSLEER. Trimming shortened V by 1 base and J by 4 bases, and 4 bases separated the two germline ends. This CDR3 comprises 12 residues. CDR3 region: CASSQAGYGYTF. CDR3 coding DNA: TGCGCCAGCAGCCAAGCGGGCTATGGCTACACCTTC.

This chain links TRBV30 with TRBJ2-7; 8 positions agree with TRBD2. The V and J ends lost 4 bases and 3 bases, in that order; junction bases with no gene match: 8. The CDR3 runs to 14 residues. CDR1 and CDR2 from the germline V gene are GTSNPN and SVGIG (reference sequence). In DNA, the CDR3 is TGTGCCTGGAAAAATGCGGGAGGAAGCTACGAGCAGTACTTC. It is translated as CAWKNAGGSYEQYF.

The count of this clone is one. J is TRBJ2-5 and V is TRBV27; D gene unclear. Trimming shortened V by 2 bases and J by 0 bases, and 4 bases separated the two germline ends. The CDR3 is made up of 13 amino acids. The germline V gene has CDR1 MNHEY and CDR2 SMNVEV (reference sequence). CDR3 amino acids: CASSLLYQETQYF. CDR3 sequence (DNA): TGTGCCAGCAGTTTACTCTACCAAGAGACCCAGTACTTC.

The V and J genes are TRBV9 and TRBJ2-2; TRBD1 matches at 7 bases. Looked up from germline, CDR1 is SGDLS and CDR2 is YYNGEE. The V and J ends lost 3 bases and 3 bases, in that order; junction bases with no gene match: 5. This CDR3 has 15 amino acids. The CDR3 sequence is CASSAGQFDTGELFF. CDR3 nucleotide sequence: TGTGCCAGCAGCGCGGGACAGTTTGACACCGGGGAGCTGTTTTTT.

The V gene is TRBV2, the J gene TRBJ2-5; weak D call: TRBD2 (5 bases). CDR1 is SNHLY and CDR2 is FYNNEI in the germline V gene. This CDR3 is 15 amino acids long. The germline V and J ends were trimmed by 5 bases and 5 bases, with 18 bases remaining between them. The CDR3 loop is CASSLGRRPGETQYF. The CDR3, as DNA: TGTGCCAGCAGTTTGGGCAGACGCCCGGGGGAGACCCAGTACTTC.

The chain carries TRBV23-1 and TRBJ2-1; 10 positions agree with TRBD1. TRBV23-1 is flagged as an ORF with uncertain function. The CDR3 has 14 residues. V was pared by 8 bases and J by 4 bases, with 5 bases of the junction left unmatched. CDR3 nucleotides: TGCGCCAGCCCAGGACAGGGGGAATACAATGAGCAGTTCTTC. Translation: CASPGQGEYNEQFF.

This chain links TRBV19 with TRBJ1-2, with 7 bases identical to TRBD1. The V gene end was trimmed by 5 bases and the J gene end by 2 bases; junction bases not matched to a gene: 5. The CDR3 spans 14 residues. CDR1 is LNHDA, CDR2 SQIVND, per germline (reference sequence). The CDR3 here is CASSGDRGNYGYTF. The DNA for the CDR3 is TGTGCCAGTAGTGGGGACAGAGGGAACTATGGCTACACCTTC.

V is TRBV11-2 and J is TRBJ2-1; 8 bases are shared with TRBD2. In germline, CDR1 is SGHAT, CDR2 FQNNGV. The CDR3 extends over 15 amino acids. V lost 5 bases and J lost 3; bases outside the gene matches: 6. CDR3 residues: CASSEIAGNYNEQFF. The CDR3 coding sequence is TGTGCCAGCAGCGAAATAGCGGGGAACTACAATGAGCAGTTCTTC. Combining the CDR3 with reference TRBV11-2 and TRBJ2-1 gives the whole variable domain EAGVAQSPRYKIIEKRQSVAFWCNPISGHATLYWYQQILGQGPKLLIQFQNNGVVDDSQLPKDRFSAERLKGVDSTLKIQPAKLEDSAVYLCASSEIAGNYNEQFFGPGTRLTVL.

The sample holds a few counts of this clone. V gene TRBV7-2 combines with J gene TRBJ2-2; D may be TRBD1 (5 bases). The CDR3 loop spans 15 amino acids. The V and J ends lost 6 bases and 4 bases respectively, with 15 bases between them. CDR1 and CDR2 (germline): SGHTA, FQGNSA. The CDR3 sequence: CASSRAGQGTGELFF. The CDR3 coding sequence is TGTGCCAGCAGTCGGGCAGGGCAGGGCACCGGGGAGCTGTTTTTT.

This chain joins TRBV19 and TRBJ2-1, with 8 bases matching TRBD2. CDR3 length: 18 residues. Germline values: CDR1 LNHDA, CDR2 SQIVND (reference sequence). V gave up 3 bases and J gave up 9 bases; unmatched junction bases: 19. CDR3 nucleotide sequence: TGTGCCAGTAGTATCGGGCAGGGGACGGGAGGGCCCCTAGGTGAGCAGTTCTTC. As protein: CASSIGQGTGGPLGEQFF.

The rearrangement joins TRBV15 to TRBJ1-5; maybe TRBD1 (5 bases). CDR1 and CDR2 from the germline V gene are LNHNV and YYDKDF (reference sequence). The CDR3 has 13 residues. V dropped 5 bases and J dropped 9 bases, with 14 bases sitting between them. CDR3 in amino acids: CATSEGKLRPQHF. CDR3 in DNA: TGTGCCACCAGCGAGGGGAAGTTAAGGCCCCAGCATTTT.

The gene calls are TRBV30 and TRBJ2-6; D may be TRBD1 or TRBD2 (5 bases each). V dropped 0 bases and J dropped 0 bases, with 9 bases sitting between them. Looked up from germline, CDR1 is GTSNPN and CDR2 is SVGIG (reference sequence). The CDR3 has 16 amino acids. Here the CDR3 DNA reads TGTGCCTGGAGTGTTTTAGGGACCTCTGGGGCCAACGTCCTGACTTTC. This gives the protein CAWSVLGTSGANVLTF.